In this sample, the clone carrying this T cell receptor beta chain turned up many times. Its antigen remains unidentified. V was clipped by 2 bases and J by 6 bases; unmatched bases: 4. CDR3 length: 15 amino acids. The germline V gene has CDR1 ENHRY and CDR2 SYGVKD. Using its own MiXCR run on the 5' RACE reads, TCRdb lists one record per CDR3 protein. The table includes 450,000 to 550,000 distinct CDR3 sequences, over 4% detected once. This entry belongs to a study of CD8 T cells in ankylosing spondylitis. Study results and limitations: Roughly eight highly homologous variants made up a TCR beta motif, and this motif appeared characteristic of ankylosing spondylitis blood.

Input material: blood, either unsorted or a sorted T cell fraction (not recorded which). The receptor was isolated from a male donor with ankylosing spondylitis. V is TRBV10-3 and J is TRBJ1-4; 9 bases are a match to TRBD1. The CDR3 coding sequence is TGTGCCATCAGTGAGGACAGGGGGTTGGATGAAAAACTGTTTTTT. It specifies CAISEDRGLDEKLFF.